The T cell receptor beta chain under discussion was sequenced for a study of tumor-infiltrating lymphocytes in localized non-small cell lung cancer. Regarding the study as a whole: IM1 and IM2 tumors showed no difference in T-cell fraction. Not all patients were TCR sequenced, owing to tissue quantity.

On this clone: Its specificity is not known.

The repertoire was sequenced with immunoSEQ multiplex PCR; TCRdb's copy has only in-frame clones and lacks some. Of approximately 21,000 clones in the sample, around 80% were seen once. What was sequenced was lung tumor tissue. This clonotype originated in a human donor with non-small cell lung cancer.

CDR3 DNA: TGCAGCGTTGCCCCAAATGCCCCTCTTAGTGAGCAGTACTTC. It translates to CSVAPNAPLSEQYF. The chain has TRBV29-1 and TRBJ2-7; D is unclear. There are 14 residues in the CDR3. Trimming left V 4 bases short and J 7 bases short, with 20 bases between. Germline-derived CDR1 and CDR2 are SQVTM and ANQGSEA.